These T cell receptor beta chains were read from a single sample in a study of blood T cell repertoires in COVID-19. The repertoire was sequenced with immunoSEQ multiplex PCR; TCRdb's copy has only in-frame clones and lacks some. The sample shows 110,000 to 150,000 clones, 80% to 90% of them seen only once. Input material: peripheral blood. The receptors here all came from a woman aged 55-70 years with active COVID-19. Each CDR3 is given with its conserved first and last residue. The D gene is left open where the match is weak. Some rows mark clone size as missing; the rest say once, few, many or name a class of expanded clone.

D: -; V: TRBV19; size: -; J: TRBJ2-1; DNA: TGTGCCAGTAGTATACAGGGGAGTAATGAGCAGTTCTTC; CDR3: CASSIQGSNEQFF
D: TRBD1; V: TRBV28; size: -; J: TRBJ1-5; DNA: TGTGCCAGCAGTTTAAGTGGGACAGGGGCTCAGCCCCAGCATTTT; CDR3: CASSLSGTGAQPQHF
D: -; V: TRBV28; size: -; J: TRBJ1-1; DNA: TGTGCCAGCAGTTTATCGGCGGTGAACACTGAAGCTTTCTTT; CDR3: CASSLSAVNTEAFF
D: -; V: TRBV5-6; size: -; J: TRBJ2-7; DNA: TGTGCCAGCAGCTTGGGAACAGGGTACGAGCAGTACTTC; CDR3: CASSLGTGYEQYF
D: TRBD1; V: TRBV24-1; size: -; J: TRBJ2-3; DNA: TGTGCCACCAGTGATAGGGGGCGAAGCACAGATACGCAGTATTTT; CDR3: CATSDRGRSTDTQYF
D: -; V: TRBV28; size: few; J: TRBJ1-5; DNA: TGTGCCAGCAGCCGATCGGGGGGCAATCAGCCCCAGCATTTT; CDR3: CASSRSGGNQPQHF
D: -; V: TRBV4-3; size: few; J: TRBJ1-6; DNA: TGCGCCAGCAGCCAAGAGGTTGGGGGCCGGGATAATTCACCCCTCCACTTT; CDR3: CASSQEVGGRDNSPLHF
D: TRBD2; V: TRBV4-2; size: -; J: TRBJ2-3; DNA: TGTGCCAGCAGCCAAGGAGGAGCGGGAGGGGATACGCAGTATTTT; CDR3: CASSQGGAGGDTQYF
D: TRBD1; V: TRBV6-2/TRBV6-3; size: -; J: TRBJ2-7; DNA: TGTGCCAGCAGTTACGTCCCCGACAGGGGCTCCTACGAGCAGTACTTC; CDR3: CASSYVPDRGSYEQYF
D: TRBD1; V: TRBV6-6; size: -; J: TRBJ1-4; DNA: TGTGCCAGCACCCCGGGGACAGGAAATGAAAAACTGTTTTTT; CDR3: CASTPGTGNEKLFF
D: -; V: TRBV4-1; size: -; J: TRBJ2-1; DNA: TGCGCCAGCAGCCAAGATAGAGGGTTGGAGACCAATGAGCAGTTCTTC; CDR3: CASSQDRGLETNEQFF
D: TRBD1; V: TRBV7-3; size: -; J: TRBJ2-3; DNA: TGTGCCAGCAGCCCAGGGACAGGACACACAGATACGCAGTATTTT; CDR3: CASSPGTGHTDTQYF
D: -; V: TRBV3-1/TRBV3-2; size: -; J: TRBJ1-2; DNA: TGTGCCAGCAGCCAAGGGCAGGTCCCTAACTATGGCTACACCTTC; CDR3: CASSQGQVPNYGYTF
D: -; V: TRBV5-4; size: -; J: TRBJ2-5; DNA: TGTGCCAGCAGCTTCGAAGAGACCCAGTACTTC; CDR3: CASSFEETQYF
D: -; V: TRBV5-1; size: -; J: TRBJ1-1; DNA: TGCGCCAGCAGCTTGAAACAGCCGAACACTGAAGCTTTCTTT; CDR3: CASSLKQPNTEAFF
D: -; V: TRBV5-5; size: -; J: TRBJ2-2; DNA: TGTGCCAGCCTCAGGGTGAGGACCGGGGAGCTGTTTTTT; CDR3: CASLRVRTGELFF
D: -; V: TRBV5-5; size: -; J: TRBJ1-1; DNA: TGTGCCAGCAGCGAACAGTTGCTCTACACTGAAGCTTTCTTT; CDR3: CASSEQLLYTEAFF
D: TRBD1; V: TRBV15; size: -; J: TRBJ1-1; DNA: TGTGCCACCAGACCGGACAGGGGGCAGGCTTTCTTT; CDR3: CATRPDRGQAFF
D: -; V: TRBV4-2; size: -; J: TRBJ1-6; DNA: TGTGCCAGCAGCCAAGAGTGGGATGGGGGGAATTCACCCCTCCACTTT; CDR3: CASSQEWDGGNSPLHF
D: TRBD1; V: TRBV5-1; size: -; J: TRBJ2-1; DNA: TGCGCCAGCAGACAGAGGGCCGGGACAGGAACCCTCGGTAGGCAGTTCTTC; CDR3: CASRQRAGTGTLGRQFF
D: -; V: TRBV2; size: few; J: TRBJ1-4; DNA: TGTGCCAGCCGGGGGGGCTCGGGTGAAAAACTGTTTTTT; CDR3: CASRGGSGEKLFF
D: -; V: TRBV28; size: -; J: TRBJ1-2; DNA: TGTGCCAGCAGTTTATCGCCGGTTGGGGCACTTAACTATGGCTACACCTTC; CDR3: CASSLSPVGALNYGYTF
D: TRBD1; V: TRBV6-5; size: few; J: TRBJ1-6; DNA: TGTGCCAGCAGTCGAGGACAGGGACTTAATTCACCCCTCCACTTT; CDR3: CASSRGQGLNSPLHF
D: TRBD2; V: TRBV28; size: -; J: TRBJ2-5; DNA: TGTGCCAGCACTGAATTCCCGGGACGGGCGGGAGGAGAGACCCAGTACTTC; CDR3: CASTEFPGRAGGETQYF
D: -; V: TRBV7-2; size: -; J: TRBJ2-3; DNA: TGTGCCAGCAGCTTATCCGGGGGAGATACGCAGTATTTT; CDR3: CASSLSGGDTQYF
D: -; V: TRBV12-5; size: -; J: TRBJ1-2; DNA: TGTGCTAGTGGTTCGCTAACTGACAGGACGACTAACTATGGCTACACCTTC; CDR3: CASGSLTDRTTNYGYTF
D: TRBD2; V: TRBV7-3; size: -; J: TRBJ2-2; DNA: TGTGCCAGCAGCTTAAGCGGGAGGGACACCGGGGAGCTGTTTTTT; CDR3: CASSLSGRDTGELFF
D: TRBD2; V: TRBV3-1/TRBV3-2; size: -; J: TRBJ2-1; DNA: TGTGCCAGCAGCCAATGGGGACTAGCGGGAAACAATGAGCAGTTCTTC; CDR3: CASSQWGLAGNNEQFF
D: TRBD1; V: TRBV28; size: -; J: TRBJ1-5; DNA: TGTGCCACATACCGAGGGACAGGGCTCTATGGGAGCAATCAGCCCCAGCATTTT; CDR3: CATYRGTGLYGSNQPQHF
D: -; V: TRBV7-2; size: -; J: TRBJ1-2; DNA: TGTGCCAGCAGCACATCCTACTATGGCTACACCTTC; CDR3: CASSTSYYGYTF
D: TRBD2; V: TRBV5-1; size: -; J: TRBJ2-7; DNA: TGCGCCAGCAGCCCCTGGGCGGGAGAACCCTACGAGCAGTACTTC; CDR3: CASSPWAGEPYEQYF
D: TRBD2; V: TRBV27; size: -; J: TRBJ2-3; DNA: TGTGCCAGCAACAGGCACCCGGGACTAGCGGGAGTGGGCACAGATACGCAGTATTTT; CDR3: CASNRHPGLAGVGTDTQYF